Included here is one T cell receptor beta chain sequence, with context. Deletions cut 2 bases from V and 2 bases from J, with 13 bases between. Germline V gene data show CDR1 as MDHEN and CDR2 as SYDVKM. The CDR3 loop spans 16 amino acids. These data are taken from a study of blood T cell repertoires in COVID-19. Study-level information: The samples span acute and convalescent COVID-19 from the United States, Italy and Spain. In each case, the material was cDNA or gDNA derived from T cells, B-cell-depleted T cells, or PBMCs.

Sequenced by immunoSEQ multiplex PCR; TCRdb stores in-frame clones only, minus some. In the table there are roughly 76,000 clones, 90% of which are singletons. The chain joins TRBV28 to TRBJ1-5; D remains unclear. The source is a man aged 50 to 60 with acute or convalescent COVID-19. Sample: peripheral blood. CDR3 nucleotides: TGTGCCAGCAGTTTAACCCCCAGGTCGGGCAATCAGCCCCAGCATTTT. Its translation: CASSLTPRSGNQPQHF.